Below are 3 T cell receptor beta chains sequenced from a single sample in a study of blood T cell repertoires in COVID-19 (dated by TCRdb to the early 2020s). Library generation was performed with the immunoSEQ multiplex PCR assay. TCRdb took this table from immuneACCESS and kept in-frame rearrangements with V and J called. Such tables lack part of the clones; where checked against another copy, unresolved V genes explain under half of the gap, and the rest is unexplained. This sample is represented by about 330,000 clones; around 89% of them were singletons. The ten biggest clones cover around 4% of the sample. The source material was peripheral blood. These receptors all come from a woman aged 45-59 years with active or convalescent COVID-19.

Only a few counts were recorded for this clone. The junction departs from the called germline gene at one end, perhaps through a read error. This rearrangement joins TRBV5-5 to TRBJ2-2; 7 bases are shared with TRBD2. The CDR3 is 15 amino acids. The V gene's germline CDR1 is SGHKS and CDR2 YYEKEE (reference sequence). The CDR3 sequence: CASTWEGANTGELFF. The CDR3 DNA is TGTGCCAGCACCTGGGAGGGCGCGAACACCGGTGAGCTGTTTTTT.

This clone was observed a handful of times. The V call is TRBV5-5, the J call TRBJ2-5, with D tentatively TRBD1 (6 bases). The V gene's germline CDR1 is SGHKS and CDR2 YYEKEE (reference sequence). V was clipped by 1 base and J by 5 bases, with 15 bases between them. This CDR3 is 15 amino acids long. The CDR3 DNA reads as TGTGCCAGCAGCTTGTCCCCAGGGGTTAGCGAGACCCAGTACTTC. Its protein product is CASSLSPGVSETQYF.

The chain employs TRBV3-1 (or the pseudogene TRBV3-2) and TRBJ1-2; weak D call: TRBD1 (5 bases). The CDR3 runs to 16 residues. V gave up 3 bases and J gave up 1 base, with 15 bases separating them. The germline gives CDR1 LGHDT, CDR2 YNNKEL (reference sequence). CDR3 sequence: CASSQRLTAYNYGYTF. As DNA, the CDR3 is TGTGCCAGCAGCCAGCGGTTGACAGCTTATAACTATGGCTACACCTTC.